This TCR beta chain was observed in a study of human T cells and chemical hapten exposure. Study as a whole: For the roughly 25-week duration of the study, patients were given weekly doses of diphenylcyclopropenone on the scalp. Whole-study findings and limits: PT1 expanded TCR counts and patch test score were linked, and their correlation was positive. TCRs exceeding a frequency of 1 in 1000 stayed unchanged under DPC sensitization.

TCRdb reanalysed the RACE reads using MiXCR and keeps one entry per CDR3 protein. Seen here are tens of thousands of distinct CDR3 sequences, 9.4% observed once, and the top ten hold around 15%. Time point reported: pre-sensitization, week 0. Sample treatment: therapeutic diphenylcyclopropenone sensitization with weekly scalp DPC. Points on this clonotype: Its antigen is undetermined.

This clonotype originated in a woman aged 40 to 50 with alopecia areata. Some clones in this sample may be carry-over from other donors' samples. Sample: whole blood, taken in connection with sensitization to the hapten diphenylcyclopropenone (DPC).

The CDR3 here is CASTGTLVGNTDTQYF. Here the CDR3 DNA reads TGTGCCAGCACCGGAACTTTGGTAGGAAACACAGATACGCAGTATTTT. The rearrangement links TRBV7-9 to TRBJ2-3; D unresolved. Trimming took 7 bases from V and 2 from J, leaving 19 bases between them. In germline, CDR1 is SEHNR, CDR2 FQNEAQ (reference sequence). The CDR3 runs 16 residues.